In this sample, the clone carrying this T cell receptor beta chain turned up once. The data were taken from a study of blood T cell repertoires in COVID-19. Looking at the study overall: PBMCs, B-cell-depleted T cells, or T cells were the source of the cDNA or gDNA that made up the material.

The Seattle patients, enrolled during active infection, were followed longitudinally. Authors' methods: For nucleated cells, counts were estimated from reference gene primer amplification. Libraries were prepared by immunoSEQ multiplex PCR; TCRdb keeps only in-frame clonotypes and omits some of them. The V and J calls and clone size were taken over from that table, and D and trimming were inferred from the DNA. The data show hundreds of thousands of clones, with 70% to 90% seen just once and about 2% held by the top ten. The sequence came from a woman aged 60-70 years with COVID-19, enrolled during active disease. The sequencing input was peripheral blood.

CDR3 nucleotide sequence: TGTGCCAGCTCACCAGAGACAGGGGAACTCGGCGAGCAGTACTTC. Translated, it gives CASSPETGELGEQYF. V gene TRBV18 combines with J gene TRBJ2-7; 8 nucleotides agree with TRBD1. The germline V gene encodes CDR1 KGHSH and CDR2 LQKENI. The junction had 9 bases not matched to a gene; V was cut back by 2 bases and J by 6 bases. The CDR3 covers 15 residues.